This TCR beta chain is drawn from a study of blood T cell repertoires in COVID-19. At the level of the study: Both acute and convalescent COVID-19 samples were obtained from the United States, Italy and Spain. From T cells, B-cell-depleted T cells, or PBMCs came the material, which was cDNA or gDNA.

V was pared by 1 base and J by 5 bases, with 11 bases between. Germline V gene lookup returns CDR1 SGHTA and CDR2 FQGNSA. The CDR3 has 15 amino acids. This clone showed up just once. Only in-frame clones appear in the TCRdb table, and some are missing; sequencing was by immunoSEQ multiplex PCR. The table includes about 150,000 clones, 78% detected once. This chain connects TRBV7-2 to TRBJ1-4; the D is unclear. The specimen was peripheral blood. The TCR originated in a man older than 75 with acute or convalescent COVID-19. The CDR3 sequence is CASSLGDWLNEKLFF. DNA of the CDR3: TGTGCCAGCAGCTTAGGAGATTGGTTAAATGAAAAACTGTTTTTT.